A single T cell receptor beta chain is shown here with its context. The data belong to a study of blood T cells in healthy people across ages. Drawing of peripheral blood yielded 7.5 to 10 milliliters from each donor. Sample-barcoded 5' priming and a J-beta primer mix drove a second PCR of roughly 6 to 12 cycles. TCRdb ran MiXCR on the 5' RACE reads and lists one entry per CDR3 protein. The profile covers some 1.4 million distinct CDR3 sequences, with around 39% appearing a single time and roughly 7.7% taken by the ten largest. V gave up 0 bases and J gave up 5 bases, with 16 bases separating them. Germline CDR1 reads MGHRA; CDR2 reads YSYEKL. The CDR3 length is 16 residues.

The rearrangement joins TRBV4-1 to TRBJ2-5, with D possibly TRBD1 on 5 matching bases. The receptor comes from a woman aged 18-29 years in good health. Specimen: blood. The DNA for the CDR3 is TGCGCCAGCAGCCAAGAAATACAGGTGGGTCGGGAGACCCAGTACTTC. Protein product: CASSQEIQVGRETQYF.